These 22 T cell receptor beta chains were all obtained from the same sample, sequenced in a study of T-cell memory formation after mild COVID-19. TCRdb fed the 5' RACE reads into MiXCR, producing one record per CDR3 protein. The sample includes 190,000 or so distinct CDR3 sequences, roughly 30% of them seen just once. The sample consisted of PBMCs or a T cell subset sorted from them (not recorded which). These receptors were collected from an adult woman who had mild COVID-19 (a few samples of this study predate the infection). Cell type and time point are not known.

The V call is TRBV7-2, the J call TRBJ2-7, with TRBD1 identical over 7 bases. Looked up from germline, CDR1 is SGHTA and CDR2 is FQGNSA. The junction had 3 bases not matched to a gene; V was cut back by 5 bases and J by 5 bases. The CDR3 is made up of 12 amino acids. For the CDR3, the DNA is TGTGCCAGCAGCCTACAGGGGAACGAGCAGTACTTC. This codes for CASSLQGNEQYF.

Only a few counts were recorded for this clonotype. The genes are TRBV5-1 and TRBJ2-7; TRBD1 agrees at 10 bases. V lost 4 bases to trimming and J lost 5 bases; unmatched junction nucleotides: 9. The CDR3 runs 15 residues. Germline-derived CDR1 and CDR2 are SGHRS and YFSETQ. The CDR3: CASSPGQGHKDEQYF. The CDR3 DNA reads TGCGCCAGCAGCCCGGGACAGGGGCATAAAGACGAGCAGTACTTC.

A note on this clonotype: Sequence at one end of the junction differs from germline and may be a read error. J is TRBJ2-5 and V is TRBV18, with unresolved D. The CDR3 is 13 residues long. The germline gives CDR1 KGHSH, CDR2 LQKENI. The CDR3 nucleotides are TGCGCCAGCAGCCCCGGCACCCAAGAGACCCAGTACTTC. Residues: CASSPGTQETQYF.

Regarding this clonotype: A junction boundary mismatches the germline segment, possibly from a read error. The chain has TRBV20-1 and TRBJ2-4; TRBD1 is a possible D gene (5 bases). The germline V gene encodes CDR1 DFQATT and CDR2 SNEGSKA (reference sequence). This CDR3 is built from 15 residues. CDR3 in amino acids: CSARGRAIAKNIQYF. The CDR3 nucleotides are TGCAGTGCCAGAGGCAGGGCAATAGCCAAAAACATTCAGTACTTC.

This clonotype appeared a few times. The junction departs from the called germline gene at one end, perhaps through a read error. The chain employs TRBV3-1 and TRBJ1-2; TRBD1 is a possible D gene (5 bases). The V gene's germline CDR1 is LGHDT and CDR2 YNNKEL (reference sequence). CDR3 length: 14 amino acids. The CDR3 sequence is CASSEDSWGYGYTF. CDR3 nucleotide sequence: TGTGCCAGCAGCGAAGACAGCTGGGGCTATGGCTACACCTTC.

This clonotype was seen only once. V usage is TRBV5-6 and J usage is TRBJ1-5, with 9 bases fitting TRBD1. Germline CDR1 SGHDT, CDR2 YYEEEE. V lost 3 bases to trimming and J lost 6 bases; unmatched junction nucleotides: 7. There are 15 residues in the CDR3. CDR3 sequence: CASSSGTGKGQPQHF. In DNA, the CDR3 is TGTGCCAGCAGCTCCGGGACAGGGAAGGGTCAGCCCCAGCATTTT.

The chain carries TRBV6-1 and TRBJ2-7; TRBD1 matches at 7 bases. From germline, CDR1 is MNHNS and CDR2 SASEGT. J lost 5 bases, V lost 6 bases, and 7 bases had no gene match. The CDR3 is 13 amino acids. Here the CDR3 DNA reads TGTGCCAGCAGAGACGACAGGGTAAACGAGCAGTACTTC. It codes for CASRDDRVNEQYF.

This clonotype was observed a handful of times. The J gene is TRBJ1-2, the V gene TRBV7-2; D remains unclear. V lost 1 base and J lost 0, with 12 bases in between. The V gene's germline CDR1 is SGHTA and CDR2 FQGNSA. The CDR3 runs to 16 residues. The CDR3, as DNA: TGTGCCAGCAGCTTAGAAGAGGCGGAGACTAACTATGGCTACACCTTC. It yields the protein CASSLEEAETNYGYTF.

In its sample, this clonotype was seen a few times. The J gene is TRBJ1-1, the V gene TRBV5-4, with D possibly matching TRBD1 (6 bases). The CDR3 has 15 residues. In germline, CDR1 is SGHNT, CDR2 YYREEE (reference sequence). The ends were cut back, 0 bases at V and 8 bases at J, with 17 bases in the middle. Written as DNA, the CDR3 is TGTGCCAGCAGCTTGGGACGGGGGGCGCAAGGCGAAGCTTTCTTT. Translating gives CASSLGRGAQGEAFF.

The rearrangement uses TRBV11-1 and TRBJ2-5; no clear D gene. Germline V gene sequence: CDR1 SGHAT, CDR2 FQDESV (reference sequence). The V and J ends lost 3 bases and 7 bases respectively, with 12 bases between them. This CDR3 comprises 13 residues. CDR3 sequence: CASSLGSPRTQYF. In DNA, the CDR3 is TGTGCCAGCAGCTTGGGCTCCCCGCGGACCCAGTACTTC.

This chain connects TRBV7-9 to TRBJ1-2, with D perhaps matching TRBD1 (6 bases). V lost 1 base and J lost 5, with 20 bases in between. From germline, CDR1 is SEHNR and CDR2 FQNEAQ (reference sequence). The CDR3 length is 17 residues. The CDR3 sequence: CASSLGMLRGPRYGYTF. The CDR3 DNA reads as TGTGCCAGCAGCTTAGGGATGTTGCGGGGGCCTAGGTATGGCTACACCTTC.

The rearrangement uses TRBV3-1 and TRBJ1-5; D unclear. Deletions cut 3 bases from V and 0 bases from J, with 6 bases between. In germline, CDR1 is LGHDT, CDR2 YNNKEL (reference sequence). The CDR3 is 14 amino acids. This CDR3 is CASSQTCSNQPQHF. CDR3 coding DNA: TGTGCCAGCAGCCAGACCTGTAGCAATCAGCCCCAGCATTTT.

This chain uses TRBV11-3 with TRBJ2-7; D may correspond to TRBD1 or TRBD2 (5 bases each). The CDR3 is 18 residues long. Germline CDR1 reads SGHNT; CDR2 reads YENEEA. The V and J ends lost 4 bases and 0 bases respectively, with 22 bases between them. The CDR3 reads CASSSAKWGMSSSYEQYF. CDR3 coding DNA: TGTGCCAGCAGCTCCGCCAAATGGGGGATGTCATCCTCCTACGAGCAGTACTTC.

This clonotype was seen a few times. The chain recombines TRBV2 with TRBJ1-6, with D perhaps TRBD1 (5 bases). Between the trimmed V and J ends, which lost 8 bases and 6 bases, there was a span of 14 bases. CDR1 and CDR2 from the germline V gene are SNHLY and FYNNEI. The CDR3 covers 14 residues. The CDR3 region is CASVRESGNSPLHF. The CDR3 nucleotides are TGTGCCAGCGTCAGGGAGTCCGGTAATTCACCCCTCCACTTT.

The gene calls are TRBV5-1 and TRBJ2-1, with 9 bases that match TRBD2. The CDR3 runs to 17 residues. V was pared by 4 bases and J by 3 bases, with 11 bases of the junction left unmatched. Germline-derived CDR1 and CDR2 are SGHRS and YFSETQ. The DNA of the CDR3 is TGCGCCAGCAGCATTACGAGCGGGGGGACATACTACAATGAGCAGTTCTTC. It is translated as CASSITSGGTYYNEQFF. Supplemented by reference TRBV5-1 and TRBJ2-1, the full variable domain reads KAGVTQTPRYLIKTRGQQVTLSCSPISGHRSVSWYQQTPGQGLQFLFEYFSETQRNKGNFPGRFSGRQFSNSRSEMNVSTLELGDSALYLCASSITSGGTYYNEQFFGPGTRLTVL.

The rearrangement uses TRBV6-2 or TRBV6-3 and TRBJ2-1, with unresolved D. The germline gives CDR1 MNHEY, CDR2 SVGEGT. The CDR3 sequence is 13 residues long. V was pared by 2 bases and J by 7 bases, with 9 bases between. For the CDR3, the DNA is TGTGCCAGCAGTTACAGGGTTAGGAATGAGCAGTTCTTC. Amino acids: CASSYRVRNEQFF.

The gene calls are TRBV9 and TRBJ1-2; possibly TRBD1 for D (6 bases). Germline V gene sequence: CDR1 SGDLS, CDR2 YYNGEE. The CDR3 has 14 residues. The ends were cut back, 3 bases at V and 5 bases at J, with 14 bases in the middle. The CDR3 here is CASSASDSQYGYTF. For the CDR3, the DNA is TGTGCCAGCAGCGCGTCGGACAGTCAGTATGGCTACACCTTC.

The chain joins TRBV6-1 to TRBJ2-2; no definite D call. The CDR3 extends over 12 amino acids. Between the trimmed V and J ends, which lost 4 bases and 3 bases, there was a span of 3 bases. The V gene's germline CDR1 is MNHNS and CDR2 SASEGT. The CDR3 DNA reads as TGTGCCAGCAGTGCCTACACCGGGGAGCTGTTTTTT. It is translated as CASSAYTGELFF.

CDR3 protein: CASSQEGTSGIYEQYF. CDR3 DNA sequence: TGTGCCAGCAGCCAAGAAGGGACTAGCGGGATCTACGAGCAGTACTTC. The rearrangement uses TRBV4-2 and TRBJ2-7; TRBD2 matches 13 bases. The CDR3 totals 16 residues. CDR1 is LGHNA, CDR2 YNFKEQ, per germline. Trimming removed 0 bases from V and 3 bases from J; junction bases left unmatched: 2.

The rearrangement links TRBV11-3 to TRBJ2-1, with 7 bases identical to TRBD2. CDR1 SGHNT and CDR2 YENEEA come from the germline V gene. The V segment lost 1 base and the J segment 0 bases; nucleotides outside the gene matches: 6. The CDR3 runs to 17 residues. For the CDR3, the DNA is TGTGCCAGCAGCTTAGGTCAGCGGGGTCCCTCCTACAATGAGCAGTTCTTC. It codes for CASSLGQRGPSYNEQFF.

The V and J genes are TRBV20-1 and TRBJ2-1; 8 bases match TRBD2. The CDR3 length is 13 residues. Trimming cost V 3 bases and J 8 bases; bases outside gene matches: 6. The germline V gene encodes CDR1 DFQATT and CDR2 SNEGSKA (reference sequence). This CDR3 reads CSASKVAGHEQFF. The CDR3, as DNA: TGCAGTGCTAGTAAGGTAGCGGGGCATGAGCAGTTCTTC.

The chain has TRBV5-1 and TRBJ2-2, with TRBD2 as a possible D gene (5 bases). Germline V gene sequence: CDR1 SGHRS, CDR2 YFSETQ. Trimming took off 6 bases at V and 4 bases at J, with 13 bases between the two ends. CDR3 length equals 14 residues. The CDR3 DNA sequence: TGCGCCAGCACTCTGAGGGCAGCCACCGGGGAGCTGTTTTTT. It encodes CASTLRAATGELFF.